This section outlines one T cell receptor (beta chain) sequence together with its context. Using immunoSEQ multiplex PCR, the repertoire was profiled, and TCRdb retains in-frame clones only, with some absent. Of some 130,000 clones listed, roughly 90% were seen once; the top ten hold over 2%. The sample comes from a study of control samples from healthy donors and cancer patients. The CDR3 contains 15 residues. Germline CDR1 is MNHEY and CDR2 is SVGAGI. V lost 6 bases, J lost 1 base, and 15 bases lay in between. The specimen was blood. The chain recombines TRBV6-5 with TRBJ1-2; TRBD1 might be the D (5 bases). The sequence was obtained from a woman between 45 and 65 years old in good health. The CDR3 sequence: CASSLTLGVNYGYTF. The DNA for the CDR3 is TGTGCCAGCAGCCTCACCCTAGGGGTTAACTATGGCTACACCTTC.